Each of the 5 T cell receptor beta chains below was sequenced from the same sample in a study of cytomegalovirus exposure and HLA in healthy donors. Primers: 60 Vbeta forward and 13 Jbeta reverse. Clones were sequenced by immunoSEQ multiplex PCR, and TCRdb holds only the in-frame ones, with some missing. The table lists around 99,000 clones, around 67% of them singletons. Sequences were obtained from PBMCs. The receptors stem from a woman aged 35 to 49 in good health and CMV-seropositive.

Worth noting for this clone: This same CDR3 is encoded by further DNA sequences in the sample. The rearrangement links TRBV30 to TRBJ1-5; TRBD1 matches at 7 bases. V shed 2 bases, J shed 4 bases, and the junction held 2 bases outside the gene matches. Germline lookup yields CDR1 GTSNPN and CDR2 SVGIG (reference sequence). The CDR3 runs 13 residues. The CDR3 loop is CAWSHRGNQPQHF. The DNA of the CDR3 is TGTGCCTGGAGTCACAGGGGAAATCAGCCCCAGCATTTT.

The chain has TRBV19 and TRBJ1-6; D gene unclear. Trimming removed 5 bases from V and 3 bases from J, with 2 bases in between. This CDR3 is 12 amino acids long. CDR1 and CDR2 from the germline V gene are LNHDA and SQIVND (reference sequence). DNA for the CDR3: TGTGCCAGTAGTCACTATAATTCACCCCTCCACTTT. It encodes CASSHYNSPLHF.

The chain joins TRBV2 to TRBJ2-1; D gene unclear. Between the trimmed V and J ends, which lost 1 base and 6 bases, there was a span of 10 bases. CDR1 is SNHLY and CDR2 is FYNNEI in the germline V gene. This CDR3 spans 14 amino acids. The CDR3 protein is CASSEEVSPNEQFF. CDR3 nucleotides: TGTGCCAGCAGTGAAGAAGTTAGCCCCAATGAGCAGTTCTTC.

This clone was seen a few times. The V gene is TRBV2, the J gene TRBJ1-4; D ambiguous. The CDR3 length is 15 residues. CDR1 and CDR2 (germline): SNHLY, FYNNEI. Trimming removed 7 bases from V and 0 bases from J, with 12 bases in between. The CDR3 coding sequence is TGTGCCAGCATCCTAAGAGTAGCAACTAATGAAAAACTGTTTTTT. It codes for CASILRVATNEKLFF.

This chain uses TRBV7-2 with TRBJ1-6, with D tentatively TRBD1 (5 bases). The V gene's germline CDR1 is SGHTA and CDR2 FQGNSA. The CDR3 is made up of 13 amino acids. Trimming took off 4 bases at V and 7 bases at J, with 8 bases between the two ends. In DNA form, the CDR3 reads TGTGCCAGCAGCTGGGAGGGGAATTCACCCCTCCACTTT. Amino acid sequence: CASSWEGNSPLHF. Complete variable domain (other parts from reference TRBV7-2 and TRBJ1-6): GAGVSQSPSNKVTEKGKDVELRCDPISGHTALYWYRQSLGQGLEFLIYFQGNSAPDKSGLPSDRFSAERTGGSVSTLTIQRTQQEDSAVYLCASSWEGNSPLHFGNGTRLTVT.